The text below deals with one T cell receptor (beta chain). Generated by immunoSEQ multiplex PCR, the TCRdb table keeps only in-frame clones and is missing some. This repertoire shows under 250,000 clones, roughly four fifths found once; its top ten account for 4.7%. The data belong to a study of blood T cell repertoires in COVID-19. Background on the study: The origin of the acute and convalescent COVID-19 samples was the United States, Italy and Spain. From T cells, B-cell-depleted T cells, or PBMCs came the material, which was cDNA or gDNA.

V dropped 3 bases and J dropped 2 bases, with 7 bases sitting between them. The germline CDR1 and CDR2 sequences are MRHNA and SNTAGT. The CDR3 loop spans 13 amino acids. This receptor was identified in an older woman with acute or convalescent COVID-19. The gene calls are TRBV6-4 and TRBJ1-2; no clear D. Material for sequencing was peripheral blood. CDR3 sequence: CASSENGNYGYTF. The CDR3 DNA reads as TGTGCCAGCAGTGAGAACGGGAACTATGGCTACACCTTC.